One and the same sample provided the 8 T cell receptor beta chains below, sequenced in a study of T cells after yellow fever vaccination (dated by TCRdb to the late 2010s). The sample's treatment or condition, from its label and the paper: live attenuated yellow fever vaccine strain. Library prep was done by 5' RACE. The sequencer listed for this sample is Illumina HiSeq 2500. The public reads were quality trimmed at Q25 with fastp and then assembled into clones with MiXCR by TCRdb, keeping productive beta chains. Entries that share a CDR3 protein sequence are merged under the most common genes and DNA. Counted in this sample were under 300,000 distinct CDR3 sequences; 6.7% of them appeared once. Roughly 1% of the sample lies in the top ten. The sequenced sample was CD4+ T cells sorted from PBMCs, obtained on the day of the yellow fever booster vaccination. Every receptor here comes from a young man who received the YFV17D yellow fever vaccine.

In this sample, this clonotype turned up a few times. The rearrangement joins TRBV10-3 to TRBJ2-7, with TRBD2 identical over 13 bases. The CDR3 sequence is 16 residues long. V was pared by 0 bases and J by 3 bases, with 2 bases of the junction left unmatched. Germline V gives CDR1 ENHRY, CDR2 SYGVKD. CDR3 sequence: CAISESGLAGDYEQYF. The CDR3 DNA sequence: TGTGCCATCAGTGAGTCAGGACTAGCGGGGGACTACGAGCAGTACTTC.

This clonotype was counted at least ten times. The chain carries TRBV6-1 and TRBJ1-1; TRBD1 might be the D (5 bases). The V end lost 8 bases, the J end lost 0 bases, and 10 bases lay between the germline ends. The germline gives CDR1 MNHNS, CDR2 SASEGT. The CDR3 length is 13 residues. The CDR3 nucleotides are TGTGCCAGCGCGGGGACCTTGAACACTGAAGCTTTCTTT. As protein: CASAGTLNTEAFF.

This clonotype was observed many times. This chain links TRBV5-5 with TRBJ2-5; 8 nucleotides match TRBD1. This CDR3 comprises 16 residues. Per the germline V gene, CDR1 is SGHKS and CDR2 is YYEKEE (reference sequence). V was pared by 0 bases and J by 5 bases, with 9 bases of the junction left unmatched. The CDR3 is CASSLGGTGFMETQYF. The DNA for the CDR3 is TGTGCCAGCAGCTTGGGTGGGACAGGTTTTATGGAGACCCAGTACTTC.

This clonotype showed up many times. The chain carries TRBV28 and TRBJ2-7; 7 nucleotides match TRBD2. This CDR3 is 14 amino acids long. J lost 6 bases, V lost 5 bases, and 10 bases had no gene match. Germline V gene data show CDR1 as MDHEN and CDR2 as SYDVKM. The chain's CDR3 is CASSRAGPTPEQYF. For the CDR3, the DNA is TGTGCCAGCAGTAGAGCGGGACCTACCCCCGAGCAGTACTTC.

This clonotype showed up just a few times. V is TRBV11-1 and J is TRBJ2-6; possibly TRBD2 for D (6 bases). Germline loops: CDR1 SGHAT, CDR2 FQDESV (reference sequence). There are 19 residues in the CDR3. The ends were cut back, 1 base at V and 0 bases at J, with 16 bases in the middle. The DNA for the CDR3 is TGTGCCAGCAGCTTAGTGCGGGGAAGGGACCTCTCTGGGGCCAACGTCCTGACTTTC. Translated, it gives CASSLVRGRDLSGANVLTF.

This clonotype was detected a few times. The CDR3 here is CSARVKDSPLHF. Here the CDR3 DNA reads TGCAGTGCTAGGGTTAAGGATTCACCCCTCCACTTT. V gene TRBV20-1 combines with J gene TRBJ1-6; D not resolved. V lost 3 bases to trimming and J lost 8 bases, with 8 bases between them. The CDR3 has 12 amino acids. CDR1 is DFQATT, CDR2 SNEGSKA, per germline (reference sequence).

The genes are TRBV5-1 and TRBJ2-1; 10 bases fit TRBD1. The J segment lost 6 bases and the V segment lost 7 bases, leaving 7 bases of the junction unmatched. This CDR3 spans 14 amino acids. CDR1 and CDR2 from the germline V gene are SGHRS and YFSETQ. This CDR3 is CASGGTGVGNEQFF. In DNA form, the CDR3 reads TGCGCCAGCGGCGGGACAGGGGTCGGCAATGAGCAGTTCTTC.

This clonotype occurred a few times. The chain joins TRBV6-2 or TRBV6-3 to TRBJ2-7; D gene uncertain. The CDR3 runs to 16 residues. The germline gives CDR1 MNHEY, CDR2 SVGEGT. V lost 0 bases and J 0 bases, leaving 12 bases between the germline ends. CDR3: CASSYSTAKNSYEQYF. CDR3 DNA: TGTGCCAGCAGTTACTCTACAGCCAAAAACTCCTACGAGCAGTACTTC.